The 29 T cell receptor beta chains listed next were all sequenced from one sample in a study of blood T cells in healthy people across ages. A second PCR of roughly 7 to 11 cycles used a sample-barcoded 5' primer and a J-beta primer mix. TCRdb reprocessed the 5' RACE reads via MiXCR and lists one record per CDR3 protein. The sample holds around 1,100,000 distinct CDR3 sequences; 35% to 40% are singletons and the top ten take over 10%. Specimen: blood. All receptors derive from a man aged 18-30 years in good health.

Notes on this clonotype: Relative to the germline gene, one junction end is altered; a read error may explain this. V and J are TRBV18 and TRBJ2-5; TRBD1 agrees at 7 bases. The germline V gene encodes CDR1 KGHSH and CDR2 LQKENI. CDR3 size: 15 residues. The CDR3 nucleotides read TGTGCCAACTCACCTAGGGGACAGACTAAAGAGACCCAGTACTTC. Amino acids: CANSPRGQTKETQYF.

This clonotype was observed a handful of times. The genes are TRBV5-1 and TRBJ2-5; possibly TRBD1 for D (8 bases). Germline CDR1 and CDR2: SGHRS and YFSETQ. This CDR3 has 16 residues. V was cut by 4 bases and J by 4 bases, with 20 bases left in between. DNA for the CDR3: TGCGCCAGCAGCATAGACGGACAGGGAGGGGCAGAGACCCAGTACTTC. Translation: CASSIDGQGGAETQYF.

A remark on this clonotype: A much larger clone lies one base from this, so it may be a read error. CDR3 nucleotides: TGCAGCGTTGAGGCCGGACGTTACACGAACTATGACTACACCTTC. Translated: CSVEAGRYTNYDYTF. The chain couples TRBV29-1 to TRBJ1-2; D is ambiguous. Germline V gene sequence: CDR1 SQVTM, CDR2 ANQGSEA. The CDR3 is 15 amino acids.

The V and J genes are TRBV3-1 and TRBJ1-5; D gene uncertain. Between the trimmed V and J ends, which lost 4 bases and 6 bases, there was a span of 22 bases. The CDR3 has 17 residues. The germline V gene encodes CDR1 LGHDT and CDR2 YNNKEL (reference sequence). The CDR3 protein is CASSPTPGFGDVQPQHF. The CDR3 nucleotides are TGTGCCAGCAGCCCGACACCCGGGTTTGGGGATGTTCAGCCCCAGCATTTT.

This sequence joins TRBV2 and TRBJ2-5; TRBD2 agrees at 7 bases. Germline V gene sequence: CDR1 SNHLY, CDR2 FYNNEI. The CDR3 totals 15 residues. V gave up 3 bases and J gave up 1 base; unmatched junction bases: 5. The CDR3 loop reads CASSDWASGQETQYF. In DNA, the CDR3 is TGTGCCAGCAGTGATTGGGCTAGCGGCCAAGAGACCCAGTACTTC.

J is TRBJ2-7 and V is TRBV12-3 or TRBV12-4; D not resolved. The J call may be mistaken, given a closer DNA end match to TRBJ2-5. The CDR3 has 15 residues. CDR3 DNA sequence: TGTGCCAGCAGTTTTTTTCGGCAGCACCGAGAGACCCAGTACTTC. Translation: CASSFFRQHRETQYF.

Concerning this clonotype: Its ends do not fully match the called genes, so a read error is possible. The chain recombines TRBV27 with TRBJ1-4; weak D call: TRBD1 (5 bases). CDR3 length: 14 residues. Germline CDR1 and CDR2: MNHEY and SMNVEV (reference sequence). The DNA of the CDR3 is TGTGCCACCAGTCCAGGGACGGCGGGGGGAAAACTGTTTTTT. Protein: CATSPGTAGGKLFF.

The chain combines TRBV20-1 with TRBJ2-5, with TRBD1 matching over 11 bases. The germline V gene encodes CDR1 DFQATT and CDR2 SNEGSKA (reference sequence). This CDR3 has 13 amino acids. J gave up 3 bases and V 5 bases, and 2 bases lay outside the gene matches. The CDR3 region is CSAQGQGEETQYF. In DNA, the CDR3 is TGCAGTGCTCAGGGACAGGGGGAAGAGACCCAGTACTTC.

The table lists this clonotype with a few counts. The chain is built from TRBV5-5 and TRBJ2-1, with 7 bases matching TRBD2. J lost 4 bases, V lost 1 base, and 8 bases had no gene match. The CDR3 sequence is 16 residues long. Per the germline V gene, CDR1 is SGHKS and CDR2 is YYEKEE (reference sequence). CDR3 region: CASSLMGGLEYNEQFF. CDR3 DNA: TGTGCCAGCAGCTTGATGGGGGGGTTAGAGTACAATGAGCAGTTCTTC.

V and J are TRBV28 and TRBJ2-1; D call uncertain. Germline V lookup: CDR1 MDHEN, CDR2 SYDVKM. V dropped 8 bases and J dropped 8 bases, with 10 bases sitting between them. The CDR3 consists of 11 residues. Written as DNA, the CDR3 is TGTGCCAGCGGCAATGGGGATGAGCAGTTCTTC. This gives the protein CASGNGDEQFF.

The chain links TRBV2 to TRBJ1-1, with D possibly being TRBD1 (5 bases). The V gene's germline CDR1 is SNHLY and CDR2 FYNNEI. Trimming cost V 2 bases and J 4 bases, with 11 bases left between them. The CDR3 is 14 residues long. The CDR3 DNA follows: TGTGCCAGCAGTGAACAGGGACGGGGCACTGAAGCTTTCTTT. Amino acids: CASSEQGRGTEAFF.

This rearrangement joins TRBV20-1 to TRBJ1-6, with a weak D call TRBD1 (6 bases). Looked up from germline, CDR1 is DFQATT and CDR2 is SNEGSKA (reference sequence). Deletions cut 1 base from V and 5 bases from J, with 9 bases between. CDR3 size: 14 residues. In DNA, the CDR3 is TGCAGTGCTAGAGCCCAGGGGAATAATTCACCCCTCCACTTT. Amino acids: CSARAQGNNSPLHF.

The chain carries TRBV6-5 and TRBJ1-4; tentative D call: TRBD1 (5 bases). CDR1 and CDR2 (germline): MNHEY, SVGAGI. Trimming left V 0 bases short and J 6 bases short, with 8 bases between. The CDR3 spans 14 residues. The CDR3 reads CASSYSGGYEKLFF. The CDR3 nucleotides read TGTGCCAGCAGTTACTCCGGGGGGTATGAAAAACTGTTTTTT.

The chain joins TRBV20-1 to TRBJ1-1, with D possibly matching TRBD1 (6 bases). This CDR3 region has 14 residues. V was clipped by 2 bases and J by 2 bases, with 12 bases between them. The germline V gene has CDR1 DFQATT and CDR2 SNEGSKA (reference sequence). CDR3 sequence: CSARSGQINTEAFF. The CDR3 DNA reads TGCAGTGCTAGAAGCGGACAGATAAACACTGAAGCTTTCTTT.

The V and J genes are TRBV6-6 and TRBJ1-2; D is possibly TRBD1 (6 bases). Per germline, CDR1 MNHNY and CDR2 SVGAGI (reference sequence). This CDR3 is built from 16 residues. V lost 4 bases to trimming and J lost 4 bases, with 19 bases between them. The CDR3 here is CASSSTEGGLIYGYTF. The CDR3 nucleotides read TGTGCCAGCAGTTCGACTGAGGGGGGGCTCATCTATGGCTACACCTTC.

The chain uses TRBV2 and TRBJ2-1, with TRBD2 matching 7 bases. The CDR3 length is 15 residues. Looked up from germline, CDR1 is SNHLY and CDR2 is FYNNEI. The junction had 9 bases not matched to a gene; V was cut back by 3 bases and J by 7 bases. CDR3 nucleotide sequence: TGTGCCAGCAGTGACCCAGCGGGATCAGGTAATGAGCAGTTCTTC. Translating it yields CASSDPAGSGNEQFF.

This clonotype was picked up a small number of times. The rearrangement uses TRBV12-3 or TRBV12-4 and TRBJ2-4; D might be TRBD2 (7 bases). V was cut by 3 bases and J by 2 bases, with 11 bases left in between. CDR3 length: 15 residues. CDR3 protein: CASSFQGTTKNIQYF. For the CDR3, the DNA is TGTGCCAGCAGTTTTCAGGGGACTACCAAAAACATTCAGTACTTC.

The CDR3 spells CASSNDSPNSPLHF. DNA of the CDR3: TGTGCCAGCAGCAATGACAGCCCTAATTCACCCCTCCACTTT. The genes are TRBV5-6 and TRBJ1-6; a weak D match, TRBD1 (5 bases). CDR3 length: 14 residues. Germline V CDR1 and CDR2: SGHDT, YYEEEE. V lost 4 bases, J lost 6 bases, and 11 bases lay in between.

This clonotype occurred many times. The chain couples TRBV2 to TRBJ1-1, with D possibly being TRBD1 (5 bases). V was shortened by 4 bases and J by 1 base, with 7 bases between the two germline ends. Germline values: CDR1 SNHLY, CDR2 FYNNEI. The CDR3 has 13 residues. CDR3 DNA: TGTGCCAGCAGTGGACAGCCGAACACTGAAGCTTTCTTT. Encoded protein: CASSGQPNTEAFF.

This clonotype was picked up a small number of times. The chain is built from TRBV20-1 and TRBJ1-1, with D possibly TRBD1 on 6 matching bases. The germline V gene has CDR1 DFQATT and CDR2 SNEGSKA (reference sequence). V lost 5 bases and J lost 1, with 14 bases in between. CDR3 size: 14 residues. The CDR3 loop reads CSARSGQQNTEAFF. The CDR3 DNA is TGCAGTGCTCGATCGGGACAACAGAACACTGAAGCTTTCTTT.

This clonotype came up a few times. The rearrangement uses TRBV4-2 and TRBJ2-1, with D perhaps TRBD2 (6 bases). The CDR3 contains 15 residues. Germline V gives CDR1 LGHNA, CDR2 YNFKEQ. The ends were cut back, 1 base at V and 4 bases at J, with 11 bases in the middle. The CDR3 coding sequence is TGTGCCAGCAGCCAAGTCGGGACTCGGTACAATGAGCAGTTCTTC. This translates into CASSQVGTRYNEQFF.

The table lists this clonotype with a few counts. The DNA of the CDR3 is TGTGCCATCAGTGAAGGGACAGGGGATCAGCGGCAGCCCCAGCATTTT. This gives the protein CAISEGTGDQRQPQHF. The chain employs TRBV10-3 and TRBJ1-5, with 10 bases that match TRBD1. The junction had 9 bases not matched to a gene; V was cut back by 3 bases and J by 7 bases. Per germline, CDR1 ENHRY and CDR2 SYGVKD. CDR3 length equals 16 residues.

This clonotype was seen at least ten times. The V call is TRBV4-3, the J call TRBJ2-1; D is ambiguous. Germline V gene lookup returns CDR1 LGHNA and CDR2 YSLEER. Trimming removed 0 bases at V and 4 bases at J, with 25 bases between. This CDR3 is 20 amino acids long. This CDR3 reads CASSQETPTGQRAIYNEQFF. The CDR3 nucleotides are TGCGCCAGCAGCCAAGAAACCCCAACGGGCCAGCGCGCTATTTACAATGAGCAGTTCTTC.

The rearrangement uses TRBV7-2 and TRBJ1-1, with D possibly matching TRBD1 (6 bases). The germline V gene has CDR1 SGHTA and CDR2 FQGNSA. Trimming removed 5 bases at V and 4 bases at J, with 11 bases between. The CDR3 length is 13 residues. CDR3 residues: CASSNRVGTEAFF. DNA of the CDR3: TGTGCCAGCAGCAACAGGGTGGGCACTGAAGCTTTCTTT.

There are a few counts of this clonotype. This chain connects TRBV7-9 to TRBJ1-1; D is uncertain. The germline V gene has CDR1 SEHNR and CDR2 FQNEAQ (reference sequence). The CDR3 is made up of 14 amino acids. V lost 8 bases to trimming and J lost 0 bases, with 13 bases between them. Written as DNA, the CDR3 is TGTGCCAGCGCTATGGGGAACATGAACACTGAAGCTTTCTTT. Its translation is CASAMGNMNTEAFF.

The genes are TRBV14 and TRBJ1-6, with D unresolved. The V and J ends lost 4 bases and 10 bases respectively, with 8 bases between them. There are 12 residues in the CDR3. Germline CDR1 reads SGHDN; CDR2 reads FVKESK. The chain's CDR3 is CASSLNASPLHF. As DNA, the CDR3 is TGTGCCAGCAGCCTCAACGCCTCACCCCTCCACTTT.

This clonotype came up once. The chain couples TRBV12-3 or TRBV12-4 to TRBJ1-5; maybe TRBD1 (6 bases). The CDR3 runs to 17 residues. The V end was cut by 5 bases, the J end by 4 bases, with 21 bases between. In nucleotides, the CDR3 is TGTGCCAGCAGTGAACCCTCCCCGGGACACCGGAATCAGCCCCAGCATTTT. It encodes CASSEPSPGHRNQPQHF.

V and J are TRBV6-5 and TRBJ1-2; 9 nucleotides agree with TRBD1. There are 14 residues in the CDR3. The J segment lost 2 bases and the V segment lost 6 bases, leaving 4 bases of the junction unmatched. Germline-derived CDR1 and CDR2 are MNHEY and SVGAGI. CDR3 nucleotides: TGTGCCAGCAGGGACAGGGGATGGAACTATGGCTACACCTTC. Encoded protein: CASRDRGWNYGYTF.

The rearrangement joins TRBV12-3 or TRBV12-4 to TRBJ2-5; D may correspond to TRBD1 or TRBD2 (5 bases each). This CDR3 has 14 residues. Trimming stripped 9 bases from V and 11 bases from J, with 25 bases between. CDR3 residues: CASFHGTPPEEQYF. The CDR3 DNA sequence: TGTGCCAGTTTCCACGGGACCCCCCCAGAGGAGCAGTACTTC.